This passage covers 3 T cell receptor beta chains from one sample sequenced in a study of cytomegalovirus exposure and HLA in healthy donors. The primer mix had 60 Vbeta and 13 Jbeta primers. The protocol was immunoSEQ multiplex PCR, while the TCRdb copy is restricted to in-frame clones and leaves out a portion. The ten most abundant clones cover around 2.7% of a sample with approximately 120,000 clones. Sequences were obtained from PBMCs. These receptors all come from a man aged 25-45 years in good health and CMV-seronegative.

This chain's CDR3 is CASSGQLSSYEQYF. CDR3 coding DNA: TGTGCCAGCAGCGGACAGTTGAGCTCCTACGAGCAGTACTTC. This chain links TRBV6-6 with TRBJ2-7; possibly TRBD1 for D (6 bases). CDR3 length: 14 amino acids. V shed 6 bases and J shed 0 bases, with 12 bases lying between them. Germline loops: CDR1 MNHNY, CDR2 SVGAGI (reference sequence).

The chain recombines TRBV4-1 with TRBJ1-2; TRBD1 matches at 7 bases. Trimming took 6 bases from V and 2 from J; bases not matched to a gene: 9. Germline-derived CDR1 and CDR2 are MGHRA and YSYEKL. The CDR3 loop spans 15 amino acids. In nucleotides, the CDR3 is TGCGCCAGCAGTTCGACTCCGGGACAGAACTATGGCTACACCTTC. This translates into CASSSTPGQNYGYTF.

This chain links TRBV13 with TRBJ2-3; 7 nucleotides align to TRBD2. Germline CDR1 reads PRHDT; CDR2 reads FYEKMQ (reference sequence). The CDR3 has 16 residues. Trimming took 4 bases from V and 3 from J; bases not matched to a gene: 10. The CDR3 sequence: CASSSIRWGGTDTQYF. The DNA for the CDR3 is TGTGCCAGCAGCTCAATAAGGTGGGGGGGGACAGATACGCAGTATTTT.